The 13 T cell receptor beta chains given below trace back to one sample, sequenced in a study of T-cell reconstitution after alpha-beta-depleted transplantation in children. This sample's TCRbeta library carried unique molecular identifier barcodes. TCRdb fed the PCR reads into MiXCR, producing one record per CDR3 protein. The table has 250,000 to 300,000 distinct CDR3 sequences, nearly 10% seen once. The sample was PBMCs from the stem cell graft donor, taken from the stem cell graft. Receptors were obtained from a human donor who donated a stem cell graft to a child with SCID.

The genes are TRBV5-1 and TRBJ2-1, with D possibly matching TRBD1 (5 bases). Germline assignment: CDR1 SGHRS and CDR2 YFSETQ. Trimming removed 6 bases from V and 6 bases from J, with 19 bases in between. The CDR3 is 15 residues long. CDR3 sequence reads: CASTRAGHTGNEQFF. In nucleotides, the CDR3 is TGCGCCAGCACGAGAGCAGGTCATACAGGCAATGAGCAGTTCTTC.

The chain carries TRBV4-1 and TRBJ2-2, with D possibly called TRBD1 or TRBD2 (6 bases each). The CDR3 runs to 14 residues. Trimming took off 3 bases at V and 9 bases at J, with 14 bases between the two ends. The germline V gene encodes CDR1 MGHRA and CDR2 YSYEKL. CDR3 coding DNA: TGCGCCAGCAGCCAGGGACTCGGGGGCCGGGAGCTGTTTTTT. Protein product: CASSQGLGGRELFF.

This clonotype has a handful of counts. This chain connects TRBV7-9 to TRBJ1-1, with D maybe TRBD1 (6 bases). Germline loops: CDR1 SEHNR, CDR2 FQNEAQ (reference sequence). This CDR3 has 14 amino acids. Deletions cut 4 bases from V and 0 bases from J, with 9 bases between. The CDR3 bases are TGTGCCAGCAGCTCCAGGGACATGAACACTGAAGCTTTCTTT. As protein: CASSSRDMNTEAFF.

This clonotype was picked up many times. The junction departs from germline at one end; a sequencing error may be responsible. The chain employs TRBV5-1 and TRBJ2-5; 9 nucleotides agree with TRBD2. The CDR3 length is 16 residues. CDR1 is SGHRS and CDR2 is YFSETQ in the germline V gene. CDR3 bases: TGCGCCAGCAGTTTGGGGCCTAGCGGGGATAGAGAGACCCAGTACTTC. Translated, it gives CASSLGPSGDRETQYF.

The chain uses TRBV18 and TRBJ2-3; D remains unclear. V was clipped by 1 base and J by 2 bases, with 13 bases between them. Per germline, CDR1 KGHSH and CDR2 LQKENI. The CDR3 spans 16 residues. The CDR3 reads CASSPLTERNTDTQYF. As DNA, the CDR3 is TGTGCCAGCTCACCACTAACCGAAAGAAACACAGATACGCAGTATTTT.

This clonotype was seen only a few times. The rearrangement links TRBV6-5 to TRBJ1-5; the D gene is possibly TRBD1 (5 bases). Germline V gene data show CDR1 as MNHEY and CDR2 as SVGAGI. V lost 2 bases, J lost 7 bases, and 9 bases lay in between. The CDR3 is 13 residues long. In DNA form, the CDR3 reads TGTGCCAGCAGTTACGCGGGGGACCAGCCCCAGCATTTT. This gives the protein CASSYAGDQPQHF.

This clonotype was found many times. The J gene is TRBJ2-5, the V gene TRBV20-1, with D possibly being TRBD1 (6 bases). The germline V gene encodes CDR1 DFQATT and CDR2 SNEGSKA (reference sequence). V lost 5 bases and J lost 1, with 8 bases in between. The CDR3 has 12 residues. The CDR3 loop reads CSAGQIQETQYF. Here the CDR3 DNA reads TGCAGTGCTGGACAGATCCAAGAGACCCAGTACTTC.

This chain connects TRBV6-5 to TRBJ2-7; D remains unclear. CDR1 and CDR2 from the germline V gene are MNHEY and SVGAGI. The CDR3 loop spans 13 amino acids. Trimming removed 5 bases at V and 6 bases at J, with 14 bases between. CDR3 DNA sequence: TGTGCCAGCAGTCCCGGGCTGAACCGCGAGCAGTACTTC. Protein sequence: CASSPGLNREQYF.

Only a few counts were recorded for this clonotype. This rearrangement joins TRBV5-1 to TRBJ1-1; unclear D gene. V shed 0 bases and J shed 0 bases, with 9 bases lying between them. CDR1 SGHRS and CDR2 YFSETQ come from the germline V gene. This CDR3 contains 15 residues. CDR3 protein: CASSLDSGLNTEAFF. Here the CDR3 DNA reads TGCGCCAGCAGCTTGGATTCGGGGTTGAACACTGAAGCTTTCTTT.

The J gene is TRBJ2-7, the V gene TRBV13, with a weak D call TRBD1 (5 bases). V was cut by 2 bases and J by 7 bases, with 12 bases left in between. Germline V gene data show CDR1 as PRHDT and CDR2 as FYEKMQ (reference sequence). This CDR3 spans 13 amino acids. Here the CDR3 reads CASSLKPGKEQYF. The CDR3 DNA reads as TGTGCCAGCAGCTTAAAGCCAGGGAAAGAGCAGTACTTC.

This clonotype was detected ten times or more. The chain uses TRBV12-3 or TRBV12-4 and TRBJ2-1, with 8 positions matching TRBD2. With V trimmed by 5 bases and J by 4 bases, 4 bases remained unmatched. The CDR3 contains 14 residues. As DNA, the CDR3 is TGTGCCAGCAGTACCGGGACTAGGTACAATGAGCAGTTCTTC. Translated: CASSTGTRYNEQFF.

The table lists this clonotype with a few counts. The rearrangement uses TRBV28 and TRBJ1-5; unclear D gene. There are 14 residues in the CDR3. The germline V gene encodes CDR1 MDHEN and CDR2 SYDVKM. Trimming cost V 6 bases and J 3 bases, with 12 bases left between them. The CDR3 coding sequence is TGTGCCAGCAGCACTAACACCATCAATCAGCCCCAGCATTTT. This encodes CASSTNTINQPQHF.

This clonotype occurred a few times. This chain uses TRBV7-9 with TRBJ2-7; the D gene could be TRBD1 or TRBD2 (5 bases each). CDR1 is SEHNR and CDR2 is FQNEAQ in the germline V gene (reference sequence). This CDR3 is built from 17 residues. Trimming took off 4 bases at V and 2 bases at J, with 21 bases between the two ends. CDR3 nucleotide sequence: TGTGCCAGCAGCTCCACCTGGGACGGGGATGTGGCCTACGAGCAGTACTTC. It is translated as CASSSTWDGDVAYEQYF.